The 23 T cell receptor beta chains below were found in one sample sequenced in a study of shared clonotypes between healthy human individuals. The method was immunoSEQ multiplex PCR; TCRdb's version includes in-frame clones alone and lacks a portion of them. The sample shows 2 million to 2.5 million clones, 85% to 95% of them seen only once. Naive CD8 cells were CD45RO-negative, positively selected for CCR7, excluding terminally differentiated effector memory CD45RA+ cells. Sequences were obtained from naive CD8+ T cells from PBMCs. Receptors originate from a man in his late teens or twenties in good health. Some clones in this sample may be carry-over from other donors' samples.

A word on this clone: A read error may account for a junction end that differs from germline. V usage is TRBV4-1 and J usage is TRBJ2-7; 9 bases match TRBD1. The CDR3 has 13 residues. CDR1 is MGHRA, CDR2 YSYEKL, per germline. CDR3 nucleotide sequence: TGCGCCAGCAGCCAGGCAGGACAGGGGAGGTTTAACTTC. Residues: CASSQAGQGRFNF.

This clone was recorded only once. The CDR3 DNA sequence: TGTGCCAGCAGCCCCGCGGGTAACTTCTTCTACGAGCAGTACTTC. Encoded protein: CASSPAGNFFYEQYF. The rearrangement links TRBV27 to TRBJ2-5, with TRBD2 as a possible D gene (5 bases). The DNA end is more similar to TRBJ2-7, so the J call may be wrong. The germline V gene has CDR1 MNHEY and CDR2 SMNVEV (reference sequence). This CDR3 is 15 amino acids long.

The chain combines TRBV10-3 with TRBJ2-5; perhaps TRBD1 as D (6 bases). The CDR3 sequence is 14 residues long. Germline V lookup: CDR1 ENHRY, CDR2 SYGVKD. Trimming stripped 6 bases from V and 0 bases from J, with 11 bases between. CDR3 loop: CAIRGQGYQETQYF. The DNA for the CDR3 is TGTGCCATCAGAGGGCAGGGGTACCAAGAGACCCAGTACTTC.

The chain combines TRBV13 with TRBJ2-1, with 14 bases fitting TRBD2. J was trimmed by 7 bases and V by 4 bases; bases with no gene match: 9. Per germline, CDR1 PRHDT and CDR2 FYEKMQ (reference sequence). The CDR3 sequence is 17 residues long. The CDR3 here is CASSSRGLAGVGNEQFF. CDR3 in DNA: TGTGCCAGCAGCTCCAGGGGACTAGCGGGAGTGGGTAATGAGCAGTTCTTC.

The gene calls are TRBV27 and TRBJ2-7, with 7 bases identical to TRBD2. V lost 11 bases and J lost 2; bases outside the gene matches: 9. The CDR3 has 13 residues. Germline V gene sequence: CDR1 MNHEY, CDR2 SMNVEV (reference sequence). The CDR3 DNA reads as TGTGCCGCGGGGGACGGCCATACCTACGAGCAGTACTTC. Translation gives CAAGDGHTYEQYF.

As for this clone: The identical CDR3 is also encoded by other nucleotide sequences in the sample. The V call is TRBV27, the J call TRBJ2-7; D is undetermined. The germline V and J ends were trimmed by 0 bases and 1 base, with 4 bases remaining between them. The CDR3 has 13 residues. CDR1 is MNHEY, CDR2 SMNVEV, per germline (reference sequence). CDR3 sequence reads: CASSLSQSYEQYF. CDR3 nucleotide sequence: TGTGCCAGCAGTTTATCACAGTCCTACGAGCAGTACTTC.

The V and J genes are TRBV11-2 and TRBJ2-1; tentative D call: TRBD2 (5 bases). The V end lost 1 base, the J end lost 4 bases, and 17 bases lay between the germline ends. CDR1 and CDR2 from the germline V gene are SGHAT and FQNNGV. The CDR3 consists of 17 residues. The CDR3 nucleotides read TGTGCCAGCAGCTTAGGAGGCACTAGTATCCGGTACAATGAGCAGTTCTTC. Amino acids: CASSLGGTSIRYNEQFF.

A single count supports this clone. The rearrangement joins TRBV28 to TRBJ2-1; 12 bases agree with TRBD2. V lost 7 bases to trimming and J lost 7 bases; unmatched junction nucleotides: 17. This CDR3 comprises 18 residues. In germline, CDR1 is MDHEN, CDR2 SYDVKM. In DNA form, the CDR3 reads TGTGCCAGCACCTCGGTCCGTCGACTAGCGGGAGTATGGAATGAGCAGTTCTTC. Residues: CASTSVRRLAGVWNEQFF.

The CDR3 loop is CASSVQGNTGELFF. In DNA, the CDR3 is TGTGCCAGCAGTGTACAGGGGAACACCGGGGAGCTGTTTTTT. This chain links TRBV28 with TRBJ2-2; weak D call: TRBD1 (6 bases). V lost 5 bases, J lost 1 base, and 8 bases lay in between. CDR3 length: 14 amino acids. Germline V gene lookup returns CDR1 MDHEN and CDR2 SYDVKM.

The chain has TRBV6-1 and TRBJ2-7; 9 bases align to TRBD2. The trim removed 2 bases at V and 3 bases at J, leaving 23 bases unmatched. The germline CDR1 and CDR2 sequences are MNHNS and SASEGT. CDR3 size: 21 residues. The DNA for the CDR3 is TGTGCCAGCAGTGAAACCACTCAGGGGACTAGCATTTCTAATAATTTCTACGAGCAGTACTTC. Amino acids: CASSETTQGTSISNNFYEQYF.

V and J are TRBV7-9 and TRBJ2-1, with TRBD2 as a possible D gene (5 bases). The CDR3 loop spans 16 amino acids. CDR1 SEHNR and CDR2 FQNEAQ come from the germline V gene (reference sequence). Trimming left V 2 bases short and J 4 bases short, with 15 bases between. In DNA form, the CDR3 reads TGTGCCAGCAGCTTATTTTGGGGAGAAGGGTACAATGAGCAGTTCTTC. It encodes CASSLFWGEGYNEQFF.

This clone was detected only a few times. The chain uses TRBV7-9 and TRBJ1-1; the D is unclear. The V gene's germline CDR1 is SEHNR and CDR2 FQNEAQ (reference sequence). CDR3 size: 13 residues. V lost 2 bases to trimming and J lost 5 bases, with 9 bases between them. In DNA, the CDR3 is TGTGCCAGCAGCTTATTGACTGCGACTGAAGCTTTCTTT. Its protein is CASSLLTATEAFF. Variable domain in full (rest from reference TRBV7-9 and TRBJ1-1): DTGVSQNPRHKITKRGQNVTFRCDPISEHNRLYWYRQTLGQGPEFLTYFQNEAQLEKSRLLSDRFSAERPKGSFSTLEIQRTEQGDSAMYLCASSLLTATEAFFGQGTRLTVV.

The V gene is TRBV7-6, the J gene TRBJ2-1; D is tentatively TRBD1 or TRBD2 (6 bases each). This CDR3 spans 15 amino acids. The V gene lost 1 base and the J gene lost 6 bases, with 13 bases spanning the gap. Germline V gene sequence: CDR1 SGHVS, CDR2 FNYEAQ. In DNA, the CDR3 is TGTGCCAGCAGCTTAGGGCCCGAGGGGGGCAATGAGCAGTTCTTC. It yields the protein CASSLGPEGGNEQFF. Combining the CDR3 with reference TRBV7-6 and TRBJ2-1 gives the whole variable domain GAGVSQSPRYKVTKRGQDVALRCDPISGHVSLYWYRQALGQGPEFLTYFNYEAQQDKSGLPNDRFSAERPEGSISTLTIQRTEQRDSAMYRCASSLGPEGGNEQFFGPGTRLTVL.

This clone was found once. Additional DNA sequences in this sample encode the identical CDR3. This rearrangement joins TRBV28 to TRBJ1-5, with D possibly TRBD1 on 5 matching bases. CDR1 MDHEN and CDR2 SYDVKM come from the germline V gene. This CDR3 is built from 14 residues. Trimming cost V 6 bases and J 3 bases, with 12 bases left between them. Written as DNA, the CDR3 is TGTGCCAGCAGCCTCACAGGAGACAATCAGCCCCAGCATTTT. The encoded protein is CASSLTGDNQPQHF.

In DNA, the CDR3 is TGTGCCAGCAGTCAGAGCAATCAGCCCCAGCATTTT. It is translated as CASSQSNQPQHF. This chain links TRBV27 with TRBJ1-5, with unresolved D. The germline CDR1 and CDR2 sequences are MNHEY and SMNVEV (reference sequence). V was pared by 5 bases and J by 1 base, with 3 bases between. The CDR3 consists of 12 residues.

The chain joins TRBV29-1 to TRBJ1-4, with TRBD1 matching 9 bases. The CDR3 contains 14 residues. V was clipped by 8 bases and J by 8 bases; unmatched bases: 12. Germline V gene data show CDR1 as SQVTM and CDR2 as ANQGSEA. The CDR3 DNA sequence: TGCAGCTGTTGGGTAGGGACAGGGTACGAAAAACTGTTTTTT. The encoded protein is CSCWVGTGYEKLFF.

The rearrangement uses TRBV5-4 and TRBJ2-7; 10 bases align to TRBD2. Germline-derived CDR1 and CDR2 are SGHNT and YYREEE (reference sequence). V shed 6 bases, J shed 2 bases, and the junction held 11 bases outside the gene matches. This CDR3 is 16 amino acids long. The CDR3 loop is CASTYWGTSDTYEQYF. The DNA for the CDR3 is TGTGCCAGCACCTATTGGGGGACTAGCGATACCTACGAGCAGTACTTC.

The V call is TRBV6-5, the J call TRBJ2-7, with TRBD2 as a possible D gene (5 bases). V dropped 10 bases and J dropped 9 bases, with 19 bases sitting between them. The CDR3 covers 12 residues. CDR1 and CDR2 from the germline V gene are MNHEY and SVGAGI. The CDR3: CATGVSRRMQYF. In DNA, the CDR3 is TGTGCCACCGGGGTCTCCCGTAGGATGCAGTACTTC.

Regarding this clone: Other DNA sequences in the sample encode the same CDR3. The CDR3 DNA is TGTGCCAGCAGCTTCGGCAGCTACGAGCAGTACTTC. Amino acid sequence: CASSFGSYEQYF. The chain carries TRBV7-9 and TRBJ2-7, with unresolved D. The CDR3 has 12 amino acids. V lost 3 bases to trimming and J lost 3 bases, with 6 bases between them. Germline CDR1 SEHNR, CDR2 FQNEAQ (reference sequence).

The chain uses TRBV28 and TRBJ2-7; D may be TRBD1 (6 bases). CDR1 is MDHEN and CDR2 is SYDVKM in the germline V gene. Trimming removed 5 bases from V and 3 bases from J, with 14 bases in between. The CDR3 is 14 residues long. The CDR3 nucleotides read TGTGCCAGCAGTACAGGGAGAGACAACTACGAGCAGTACTTC. Translating it yields CASSTGRDNYEQYF.

The chain joins TRBV27 to TRBJ2-7; TRBD2 aligns across 7 bases. Germline CDR1 and CDR2: MNHEY and SMNVEV (reference sequence). The CDR3 is 11 amino acids. Here the CDR3 DNA reads TGTGCGGCGGGAGTAGGCTACGAGCAGTACTTC. Translated: CAAGVGYEQYF.

This clone was observed a few times. The genes are TRBV9 and TRBJ1-1; D may be TRBD1 (5 bases). CDR1 is SGDLS and CDR2 is YYNGEE in the germline V gene. V was cut by 0 bases and J by 0 bases, with 9 bases left in between. There are 15 residues in the CDR3. The CDR3 nucleotides are TGTGCCAGCAGCGTAGTTTCGACAGTGAACACTGAAGCTTTCTTT. Translating gives CASSVVSTVNTEAFF.

Turning to this clone: Other DNA sequences in the sample encode the same CDR3. The chain carries TRBV5-1 and TRBJ2-1, with 8 bases identical to TRBD1. V shed 4 bases and J 0 bases; nucleotides not matched to a gene: 6. This CDR3 comprises 16 residues. Germline CDR1 and CDR2: SGHRS and YFSETQ. CDR3 DNA: TGCGCCAGCAGCCCTACAGGGGGAAGCTCCTACAATGAGCAGTTCTTC. As protein: CASSPTGGSSYNEQFF.